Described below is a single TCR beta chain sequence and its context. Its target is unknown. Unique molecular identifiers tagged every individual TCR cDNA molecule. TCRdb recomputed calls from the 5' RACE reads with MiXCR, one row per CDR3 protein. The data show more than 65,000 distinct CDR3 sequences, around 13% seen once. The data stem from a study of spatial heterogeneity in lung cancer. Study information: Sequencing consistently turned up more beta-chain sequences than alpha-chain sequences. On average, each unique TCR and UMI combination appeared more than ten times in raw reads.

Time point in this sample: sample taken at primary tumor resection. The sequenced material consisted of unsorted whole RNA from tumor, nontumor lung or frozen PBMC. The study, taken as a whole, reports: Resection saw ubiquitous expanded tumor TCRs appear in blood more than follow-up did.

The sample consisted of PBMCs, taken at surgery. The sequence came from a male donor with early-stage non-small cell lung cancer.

CDR3 sequence (DNA): TGCAGCGTAAAACCTGGGACAGTTGCTAACTATGGCTACACCTTC. Translation: CSVKPGTVANYGYTF. This chain connects TRBV29-1 to TRBJ1-2, with 7 bases matching TRBD1. The V gene end was trimmed by 6 bases and the J gene end by 0 bases; junction bases not matched to a gene: 10. Per germline, CDR1 SQVTM and CDR2 ANQGSEA. The CDR3 totals 15 residues. Full variable domain (missing parts from reference TRBV29-1 and TRBJ1-2): SAVISQKPSRDICQRGTSLTIQCQVDSQVTMMFWYRQQPGQSLTLIATANQGSEATYESGFVIDKFPISRPNLTFSTLTVSNMSPEDSSIYLCSVKPGTVANYGYTFGSGTRLTVV.